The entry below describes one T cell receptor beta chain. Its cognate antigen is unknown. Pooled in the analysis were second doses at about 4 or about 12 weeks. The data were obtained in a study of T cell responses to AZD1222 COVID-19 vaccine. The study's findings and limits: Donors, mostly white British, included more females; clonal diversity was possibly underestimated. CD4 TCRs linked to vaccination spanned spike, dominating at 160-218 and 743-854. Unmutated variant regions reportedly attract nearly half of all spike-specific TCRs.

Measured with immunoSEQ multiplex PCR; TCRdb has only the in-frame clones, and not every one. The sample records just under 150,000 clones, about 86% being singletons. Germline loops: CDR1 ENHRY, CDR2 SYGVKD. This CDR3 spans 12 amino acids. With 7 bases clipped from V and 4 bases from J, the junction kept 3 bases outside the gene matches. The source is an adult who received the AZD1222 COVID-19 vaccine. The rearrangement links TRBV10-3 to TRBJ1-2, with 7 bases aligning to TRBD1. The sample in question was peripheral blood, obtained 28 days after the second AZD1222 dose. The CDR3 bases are TGTGCCATCAAAGGGGGCGGCTATGGCTACACCTTC. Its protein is CAIKGGGYGYTF.